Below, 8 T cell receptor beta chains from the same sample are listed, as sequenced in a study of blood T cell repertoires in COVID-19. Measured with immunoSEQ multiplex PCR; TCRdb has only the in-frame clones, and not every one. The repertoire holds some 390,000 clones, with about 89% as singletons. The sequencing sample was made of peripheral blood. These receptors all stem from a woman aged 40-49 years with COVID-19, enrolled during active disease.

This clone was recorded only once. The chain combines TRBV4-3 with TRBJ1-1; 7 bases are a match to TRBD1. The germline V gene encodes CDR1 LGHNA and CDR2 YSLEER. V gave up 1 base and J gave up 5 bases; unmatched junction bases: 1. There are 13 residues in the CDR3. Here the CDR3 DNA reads TGCGCCAGCAGCCAAGCCAGGGGGACTGAAGCTTTCTTT. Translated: CASSQARGTEAFF.

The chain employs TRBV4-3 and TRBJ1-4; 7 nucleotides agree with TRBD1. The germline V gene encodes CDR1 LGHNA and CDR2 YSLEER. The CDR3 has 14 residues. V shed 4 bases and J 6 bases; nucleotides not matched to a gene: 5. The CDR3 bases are TGCGCCAGCAGCCTTGACAGGGTGGATGAAAAACTGTTTTTT. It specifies CASSLDRVDEKLFF.

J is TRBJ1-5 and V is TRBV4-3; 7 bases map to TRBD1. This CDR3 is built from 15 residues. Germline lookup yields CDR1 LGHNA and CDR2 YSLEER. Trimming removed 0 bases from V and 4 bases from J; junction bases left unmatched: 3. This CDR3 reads CASSQDPGQNQPQHF. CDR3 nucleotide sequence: TGCGCCAGCAGCCAAGATCCGGGACAGAATCAGCCCCAGCATTTT.

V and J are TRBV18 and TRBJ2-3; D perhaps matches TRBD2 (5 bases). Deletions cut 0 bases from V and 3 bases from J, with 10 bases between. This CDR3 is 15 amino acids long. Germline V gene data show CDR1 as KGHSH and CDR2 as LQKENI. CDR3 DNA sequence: TGTGCCAGCTCACCACCGTCGAGGGATACAGATACGCAGTATTTT. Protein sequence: CASSPPSRDTDTQYF.

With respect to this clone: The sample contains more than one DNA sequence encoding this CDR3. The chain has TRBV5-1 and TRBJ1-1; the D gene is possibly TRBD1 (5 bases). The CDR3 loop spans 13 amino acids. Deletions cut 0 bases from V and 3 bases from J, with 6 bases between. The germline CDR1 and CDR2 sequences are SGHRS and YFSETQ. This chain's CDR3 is CASSLAGYTEAFF. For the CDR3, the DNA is TGCGCCAGCAGCTTGGCAGGGTACACTGAAGCTTTCTTT.

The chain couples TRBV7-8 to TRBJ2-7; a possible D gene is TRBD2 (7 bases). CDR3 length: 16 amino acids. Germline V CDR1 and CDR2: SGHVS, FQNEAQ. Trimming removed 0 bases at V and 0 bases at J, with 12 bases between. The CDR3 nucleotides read TGTGCCAGCAGCTTAGCCCGCGGGGGCGGCTCCTACGAGCAGTACTTC. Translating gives CASSLARGGGSYEQYF.

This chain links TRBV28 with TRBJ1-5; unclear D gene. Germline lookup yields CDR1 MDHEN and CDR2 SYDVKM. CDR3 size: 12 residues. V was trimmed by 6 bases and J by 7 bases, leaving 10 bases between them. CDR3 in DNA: TGTGCCAGCAGGCAAGCTCTCCAGCCCCAGCATTTT. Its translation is CASRQALQPQHF.

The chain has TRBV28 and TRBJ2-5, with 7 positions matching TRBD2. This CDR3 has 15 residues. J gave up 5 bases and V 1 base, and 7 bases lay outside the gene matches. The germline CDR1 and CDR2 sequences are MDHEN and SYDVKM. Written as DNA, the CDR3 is TGTGCCAGCAGTTTATCGACTAGCTGGACTGAGACCCAGTACTTC. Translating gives CASSLSTSWTETQYF.